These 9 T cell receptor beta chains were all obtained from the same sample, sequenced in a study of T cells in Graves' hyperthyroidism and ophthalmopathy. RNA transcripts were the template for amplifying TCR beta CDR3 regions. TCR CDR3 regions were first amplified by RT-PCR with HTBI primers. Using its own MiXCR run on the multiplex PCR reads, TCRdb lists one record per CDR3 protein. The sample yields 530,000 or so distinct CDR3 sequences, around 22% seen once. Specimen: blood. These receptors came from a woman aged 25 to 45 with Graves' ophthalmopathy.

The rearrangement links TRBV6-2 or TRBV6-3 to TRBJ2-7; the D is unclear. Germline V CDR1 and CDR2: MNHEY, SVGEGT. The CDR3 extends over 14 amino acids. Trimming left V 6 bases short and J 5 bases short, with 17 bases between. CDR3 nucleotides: TGTGCCAGCAGCCCGGATGTGAGGTTGAACGAGCAGTACTTC. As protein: CASSPDVRLNEQYF.

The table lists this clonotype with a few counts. The CDR3 nucleotides are TGCGCCAGCGGACGGGACAGAGTCTACGAGCAGTACTTC. Translated, it gives CASGRDRVYEQYF. The gene calls are TRBV5-1 and TRBJ2-7; 7 nucleotides align to TRBD1. Trimming cost V 7 bases and J 3 bases; bases outside gene matches: 7. Germline CDR1 is SGHRS and CDR2 is YFSETQ. The CDR3 is 13 residues long.

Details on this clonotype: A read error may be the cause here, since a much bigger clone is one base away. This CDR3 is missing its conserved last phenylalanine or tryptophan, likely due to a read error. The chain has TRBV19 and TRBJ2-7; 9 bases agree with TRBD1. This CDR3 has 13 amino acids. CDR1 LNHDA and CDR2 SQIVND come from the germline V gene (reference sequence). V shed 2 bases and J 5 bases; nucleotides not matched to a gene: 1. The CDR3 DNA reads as TGTGCCAGTAGTATAAGGACAGGGGACGAGCAGTACTCC. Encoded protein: CASSIRTGDEQYS.

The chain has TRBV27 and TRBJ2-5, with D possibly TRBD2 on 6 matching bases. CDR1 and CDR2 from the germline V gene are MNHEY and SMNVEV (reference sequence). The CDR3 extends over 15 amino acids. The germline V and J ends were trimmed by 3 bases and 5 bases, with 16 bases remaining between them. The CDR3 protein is CASSLRDALGETQYF. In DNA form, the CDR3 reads TGTGCCAGCAGTTTGCGGGACGCACTTGGGGAGACCCAGTACTTC.

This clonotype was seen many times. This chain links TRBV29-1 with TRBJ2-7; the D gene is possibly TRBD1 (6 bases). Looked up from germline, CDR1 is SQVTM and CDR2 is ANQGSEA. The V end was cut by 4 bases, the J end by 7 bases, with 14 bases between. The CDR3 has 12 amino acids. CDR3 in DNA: TGCAGCGTTGGACAGGCGTCGGGTGAGCAGTACTTC. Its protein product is CSVGQASGEQYF.

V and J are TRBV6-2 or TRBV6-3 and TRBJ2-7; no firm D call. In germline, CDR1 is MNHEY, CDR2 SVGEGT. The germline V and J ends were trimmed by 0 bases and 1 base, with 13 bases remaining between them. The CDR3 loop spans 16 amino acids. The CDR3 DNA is TGTGCCAGCAGTTACTCGACGGCAGGCCGTTCCTACGAGCAGTACTTC. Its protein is CASSYSTAGRSYEQYF.

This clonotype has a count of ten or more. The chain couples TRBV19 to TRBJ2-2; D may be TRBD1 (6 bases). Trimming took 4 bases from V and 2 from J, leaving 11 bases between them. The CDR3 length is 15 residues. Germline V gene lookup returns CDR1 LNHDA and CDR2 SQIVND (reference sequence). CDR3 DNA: TGTGCCAGTAGTAGAGGACAGATTAACACCGGGGAGCTGTTTTTT. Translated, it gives CASSRGQINTGELFF. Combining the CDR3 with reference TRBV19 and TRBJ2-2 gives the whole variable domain DGGITQSPKYLFRKEGQNVTLSCEQNLNHDAMYWYRQDPGQGLRLIYYSQIVNDFQKGDIAEGYSVSREKKESFPLTVTSAQKNPTAFYLCASSRGQINTGELFFGEGSRLTVL.

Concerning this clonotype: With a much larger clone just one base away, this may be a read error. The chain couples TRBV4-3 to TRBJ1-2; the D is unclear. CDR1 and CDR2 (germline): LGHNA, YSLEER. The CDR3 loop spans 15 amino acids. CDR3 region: CASSQASISNYGYSF. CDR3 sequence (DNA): TGCGCCAGCAGCCAAGCATCAATTTCTAACTATGGCTACTCCTTC.

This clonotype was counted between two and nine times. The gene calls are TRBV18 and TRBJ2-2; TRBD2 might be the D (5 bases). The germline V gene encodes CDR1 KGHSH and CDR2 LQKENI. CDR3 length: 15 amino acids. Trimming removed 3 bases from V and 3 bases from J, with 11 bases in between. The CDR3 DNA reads TGTGCCAGCTCACCGAGGGTGGATTACACCGGGGAGCTGTTTTTT. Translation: CASSPRVDYTGELFF.